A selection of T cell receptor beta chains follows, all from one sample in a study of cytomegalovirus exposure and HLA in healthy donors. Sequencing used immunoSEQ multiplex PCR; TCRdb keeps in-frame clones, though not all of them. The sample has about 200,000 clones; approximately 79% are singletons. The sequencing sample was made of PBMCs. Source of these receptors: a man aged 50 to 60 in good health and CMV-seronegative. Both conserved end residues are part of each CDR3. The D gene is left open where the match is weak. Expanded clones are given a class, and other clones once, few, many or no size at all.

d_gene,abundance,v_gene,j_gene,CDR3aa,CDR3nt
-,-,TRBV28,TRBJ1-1,CASSRTQGRVPEAFF,TGTGCCAGCAGTCGGACACAGGGAAGGGTCCCTGAAGCTTTCTTT
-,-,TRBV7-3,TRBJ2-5,CASSLLGRETQYF,TGTGCCAGCAGCTTACTCGGGAGAGAGACCCAGTACTTC
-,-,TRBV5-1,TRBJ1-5,CASSPLRFIQPQHF,TGCGCCAGCAGCCCCCTGCGATTTATCCAGCCCCAGCATTTT
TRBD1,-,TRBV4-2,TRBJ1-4,CASSQDLQGAATNEKLFF,TGTGCCAGCAGCCAAGATCTGCAGGGGGCGGCGACTAATGAAAAACTGTTTTTT
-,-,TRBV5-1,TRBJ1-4,CASSPRQADEKLFF,TGCGCCAGCAGCCCCCGACAGGCCGATGAAAAACTGTTTTTT
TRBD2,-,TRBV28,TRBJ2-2,CASSRSLAGATGELFF,TGTGCCAGCAGCCGTAGCCTAGCGGGAGCCACCGGGGAGCTGTTTTTT
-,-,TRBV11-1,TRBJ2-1,CASSFSHEQFF,TGTGCCAGCAGCTTTAGTCATGAGCAGTTCTTC
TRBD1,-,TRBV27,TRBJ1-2,CASRGSDRTLGYTF,TGTGCCAGCAGAGGTTCGGACAGGACACTTGGCTACACCTTC
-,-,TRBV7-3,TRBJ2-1,CASSFQAGRNEQFF,TGTGCCAGCAGCTTCCAGGCGGGCCGCAATGAGCAGTTCTTC
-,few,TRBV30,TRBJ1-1,CAWSRTTPGGAFF,TGTGCCTGGAGTCGTACGACTCCCGGGGGGGCTTTCTTT
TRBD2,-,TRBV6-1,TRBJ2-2,CASSEIGGAVHTGELFF,TGTGCCAGCAGTGAAATCGGGGGGGCAGTCCACACCGGGGAGCTGTTTTTT
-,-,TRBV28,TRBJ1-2,CAHAPRGYGYTF,TGTGCTCACGCTCCGAGAGGTTATGGCTACACCTTC
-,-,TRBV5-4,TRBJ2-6,CASRLTGSSGANVLTF,TGTGCCAGCAGGCTTACGGGGTCGTCTGGGGCCAACGTCCTGACTTTC
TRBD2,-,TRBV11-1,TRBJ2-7,CASSSRLAAFYEQYF,TGTGCCAGCAGCTCCCGACTAGCGGCTTTCTACGAGCAGTACTTC
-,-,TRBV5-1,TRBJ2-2,CASSLYGGRSNTGELFF,TGCGCCAGCAGTTTGTACGGCGGTCGTTCGAACACCGGGGAGCTGTTTTTT
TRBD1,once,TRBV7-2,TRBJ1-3,CASSFTGVSGNTIYF,TGTGCCAGCAGCTTCACAGGGGTCTCTGGAAACACCATATATTTT
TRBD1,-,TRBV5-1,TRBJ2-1,CASSTGGFQNEQFF,TGCGCCAGCAGCACAGGGGGGTTTCAGAATGAGCAGTTCTTC
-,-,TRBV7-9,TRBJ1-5,CASSLAAGRQPQHF,TGTGCCAGCAGCTTAGCTGCAGGGCGGCAGCCCCAGCATTTT
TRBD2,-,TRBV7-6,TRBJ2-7,CASSPGLAGRGWEQYF,TGTGCCAGCAGCCCTGGACTAGCGGGCAGAGGGTGGGAGCAGTACTTC
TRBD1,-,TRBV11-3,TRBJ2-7,CASSFTGTGSEQYF,TGTGCCAGCAGCTTTACCGGGACAGGGTCCGAGCAGTACTTC
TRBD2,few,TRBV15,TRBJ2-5,CATSREGTSATKTQYF,TGTGCCACCAGCAGAGAGGGGACTAGCGCAACAAAGACCCAGTACTTC
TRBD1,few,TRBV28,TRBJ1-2,CASSYQGAAYGYTF,TGTGCCAGCAGTTATCAGGGGGCAGCCTATGGCTACACCTTC
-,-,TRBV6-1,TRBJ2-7,CASSEVWQAPYEQYF,TGTGCCAGCAGTGAAGTCTGGCAGGCCCCCTACGAGCAGTACTTC
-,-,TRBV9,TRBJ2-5,CASSGNRVQETQYF,TGTGCCAGCAGCGGTAACAGGGTCCAAGAGACCCAGTACTTC
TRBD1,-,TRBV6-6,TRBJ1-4,CASSRTGGNEKLFF,TGTGCCAGCAGCCGGACAGGGGGTAATGAAAAACTGTTTTTT